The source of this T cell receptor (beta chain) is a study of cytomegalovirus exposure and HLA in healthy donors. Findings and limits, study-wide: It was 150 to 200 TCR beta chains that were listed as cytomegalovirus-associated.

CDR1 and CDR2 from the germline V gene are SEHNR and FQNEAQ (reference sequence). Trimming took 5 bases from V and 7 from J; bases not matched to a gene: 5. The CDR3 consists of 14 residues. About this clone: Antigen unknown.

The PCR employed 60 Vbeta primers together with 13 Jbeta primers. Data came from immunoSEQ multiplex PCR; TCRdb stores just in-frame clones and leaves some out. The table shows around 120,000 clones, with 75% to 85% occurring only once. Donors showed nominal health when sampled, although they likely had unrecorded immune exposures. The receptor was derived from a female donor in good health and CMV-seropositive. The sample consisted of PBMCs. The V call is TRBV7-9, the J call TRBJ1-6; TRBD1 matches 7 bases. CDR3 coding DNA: TGTGCCAGCAGCACACCGGGACAGAATTCACCCCTCCACTTT. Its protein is CASSTPGQNSPLHF.